The entry below gives a single TCR beta chain sequence along with its context. What it recognizes is unknown. Sequencing was performed with immunoSEQ multiplex PCR; in TCRdb, only in-frame clones are kept and a portion is missing. The sample lists tens of thousands of clones, about 91% seen once, with approximately 10% in the top ten. Trimming removed 2 bases from V and 5 bases from J, with 9 bases in between. Germline assignment: CDR1 MDHEN and CDR2 SYDVKM. This CDR3 has 13 amino acids. The sample comes from a study of T cell responses to AZD1222 COVID-19 vaccine. Study-level points and caveats: Repertoire sampling occurred only after the peak T cell response.

The sequence was obtained from an adult in good health. V and J are TRBV28 and TRBJ1-1, with D possibly TRBD1 on 5 matching bases. Here the sequenced sample was peripheral blood, taken on day 0 of MenACWY control vaccination. The CDR3 DNA sequence: TGTGCCAGCAGTTTAGGGGGGGAGACTGAAGCTTTCTTT. Protein: CASSLGGETEAFF.